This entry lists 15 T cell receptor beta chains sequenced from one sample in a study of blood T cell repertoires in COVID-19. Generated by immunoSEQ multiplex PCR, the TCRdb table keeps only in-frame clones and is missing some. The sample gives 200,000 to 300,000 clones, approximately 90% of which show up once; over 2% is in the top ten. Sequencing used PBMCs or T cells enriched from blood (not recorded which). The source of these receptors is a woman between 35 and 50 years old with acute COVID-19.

The CDR3 loop reads CASSPTGGMYNEQFF. The CDR3 nucleotides read TGTGCCAGCAGCCCTACCGGGGGGATGTACAATGAGCAGTTCTTC. The chain uses TRBV3-1 (or the pseudogene TRBV3-2) and TRBJ2-1; 7 bases match TRBD2. Germline CDR1 LGHDT, CDR2 YNNKEL (reference sequence). This CDR3 is built from 15 residues. V shed 4 bases and J 4 bases; nucleotides not matched to a gene: 7.

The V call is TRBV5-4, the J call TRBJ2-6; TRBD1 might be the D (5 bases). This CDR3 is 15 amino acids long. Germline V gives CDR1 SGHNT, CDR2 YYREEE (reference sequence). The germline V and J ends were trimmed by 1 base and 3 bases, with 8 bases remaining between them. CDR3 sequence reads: CASSLRQIGANVLTF. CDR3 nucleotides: TGTGCCAGCAGCTTGCGACAGATTGGGGCCAACGTCCTGACTTTC.

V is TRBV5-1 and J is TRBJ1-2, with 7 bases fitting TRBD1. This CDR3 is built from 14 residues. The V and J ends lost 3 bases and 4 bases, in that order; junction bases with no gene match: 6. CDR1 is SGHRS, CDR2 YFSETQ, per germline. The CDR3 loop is CASSSSTGTYGYTF. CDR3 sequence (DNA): TGCGCCAGCAGCTCCTCGACAGGGACCTATGGCTACACCTTC. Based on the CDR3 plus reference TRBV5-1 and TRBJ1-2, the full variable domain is KAGVTQTPRYLIKTRGQQVTLSCSPISGHRSVSWYQQTPGQGLQFLFEYFSETQRNKGNFPGRFSGRQFSNSRSEMNVSTLELGDSALYLCASSSSTGTYGYTFGSGTRLTVV.

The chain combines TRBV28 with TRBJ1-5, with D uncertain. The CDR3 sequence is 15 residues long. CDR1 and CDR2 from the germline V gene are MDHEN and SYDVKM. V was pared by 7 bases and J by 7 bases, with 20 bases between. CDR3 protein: CASIESGMGWQPQHF. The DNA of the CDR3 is TGTGCCAGCATCGAATCGGGGATGGGGTGGCAGCCCCAGCATTTT.

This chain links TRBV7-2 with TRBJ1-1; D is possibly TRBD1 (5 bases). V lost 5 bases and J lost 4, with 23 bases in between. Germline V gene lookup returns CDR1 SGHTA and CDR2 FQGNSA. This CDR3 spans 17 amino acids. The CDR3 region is CASSPLRWGGVVTEAFF. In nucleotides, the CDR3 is TGTGCCAGCAGCCCCCTAAGGTGGGGGGGGGTAGTCACTGAAGCTTTCTTT. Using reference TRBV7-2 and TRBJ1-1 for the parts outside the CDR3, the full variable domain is GAGVSQSPSNKVTEKGKDVELRCDPISGHTALYWYRQSLGQGLEFLIYFQGNSAPDKSGLPSDRFSAERTGGSVSTLTIQRTQQEDSAVYLCASSPLRWGGVVTEAFFGQGTRLTVV.

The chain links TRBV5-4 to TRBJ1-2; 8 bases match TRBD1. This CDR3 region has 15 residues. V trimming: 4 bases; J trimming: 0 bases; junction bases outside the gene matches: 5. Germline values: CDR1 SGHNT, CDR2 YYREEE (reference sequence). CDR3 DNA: TGTGCCAGCAGCCCACGGACAGGGACTAACTATGGCTACACCTTC. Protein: CASSPRTGTNYGYTF.

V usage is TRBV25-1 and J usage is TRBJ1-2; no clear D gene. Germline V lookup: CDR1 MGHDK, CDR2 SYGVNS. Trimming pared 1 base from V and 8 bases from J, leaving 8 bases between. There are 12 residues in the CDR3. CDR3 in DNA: TGTGCCAGCAGTGAATGGGCATACGGCTACACCTTC. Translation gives CASSEWAYGYTF.

CDR3 sequence (DNA): TGTGCCAGCAGCTCGCGGACAGGGGGCGAAGAGACCCAGTACTTC. Translating it yields CASSSRTGGEETQYF. The rearrangement uses TRBV7-2 and TRBJ2-5; 11 nucleotides agree with TRBD1. The CDR3 sequence is 15 residues long. V gave up 4 bases and J gave up 3 bases; unmatched junction bases: 4. Per the germline V gene, CDR1 is SGHTA and CDR2 is FQGNSA.

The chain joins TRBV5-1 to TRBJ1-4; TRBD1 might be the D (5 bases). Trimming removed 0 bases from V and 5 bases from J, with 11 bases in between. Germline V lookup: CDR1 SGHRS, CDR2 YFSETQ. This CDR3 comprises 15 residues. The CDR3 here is CASSLALGGNEKLFF. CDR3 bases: TGCGCCAGCAGCTTGGCCCTCGGGGGGAATGAAAAACTGTTTTTT.

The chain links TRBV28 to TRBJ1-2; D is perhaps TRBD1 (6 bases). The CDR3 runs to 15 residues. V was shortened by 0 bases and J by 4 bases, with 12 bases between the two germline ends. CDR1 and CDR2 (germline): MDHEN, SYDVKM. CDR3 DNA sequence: TGTGCCAGCAGTTTATGGAAGGGGGTCGGCTATGGCTACACCTTC. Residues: CASSLWKGVGYGYTF.

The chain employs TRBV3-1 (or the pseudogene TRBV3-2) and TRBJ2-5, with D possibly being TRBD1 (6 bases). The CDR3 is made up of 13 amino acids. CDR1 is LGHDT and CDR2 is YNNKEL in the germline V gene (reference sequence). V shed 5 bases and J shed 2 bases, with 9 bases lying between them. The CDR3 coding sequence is TGTGCCAGCAGCAAGCAGGGGCAAGAGACCCAGTACTTC. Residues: CASSKQGQETQYF.

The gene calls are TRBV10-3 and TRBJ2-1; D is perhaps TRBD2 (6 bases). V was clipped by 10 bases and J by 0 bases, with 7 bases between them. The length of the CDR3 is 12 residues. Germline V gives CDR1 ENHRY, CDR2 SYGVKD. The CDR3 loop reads CATGGSYNEQFF. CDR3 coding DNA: TGTGCCACCGGGGGCTCCTACAATGAGCAGTTCTTC.

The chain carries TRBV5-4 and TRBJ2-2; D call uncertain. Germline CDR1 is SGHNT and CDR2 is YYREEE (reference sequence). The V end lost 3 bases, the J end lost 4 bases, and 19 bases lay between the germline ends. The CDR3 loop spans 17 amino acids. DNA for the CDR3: TGTGCCAGCAGCTCTCGAGGTTACCCCGATACCACCGGGGAGCTGTTTTTT. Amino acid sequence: CASSSRGYPDTTGELFF.

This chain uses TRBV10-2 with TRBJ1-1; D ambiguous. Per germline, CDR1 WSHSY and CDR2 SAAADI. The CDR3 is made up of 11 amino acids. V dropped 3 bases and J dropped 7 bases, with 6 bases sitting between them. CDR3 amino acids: CASSDRFEAFF. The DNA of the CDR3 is TGCGCCAGCAGTGATCGGTTTGAAGCTTTCTTT.

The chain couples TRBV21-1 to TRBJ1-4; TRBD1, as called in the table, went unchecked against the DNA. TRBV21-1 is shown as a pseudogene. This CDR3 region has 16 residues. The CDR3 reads CASTLDHGTEDEKLFF. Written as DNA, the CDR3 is TGTGCCAGCACCTTAGATCATGGGACAGAAGATGAAAAACTGTTTTTT.